These 17 T cell receptor beta chains share one sample of origin, sequenced in a study of cytomegalovirus exposure and HLA in healthy donors. In the PCR, 60 Vbeta and 13 Jbeta primers were used. The data were produced by immunoSEQ multiplex PCR, yet TCRdb's version contains in-frame clones alone and is incomplete. The sample comprises some 160,000 clones, around three quarters of which are singletons, and 3% to 3.5% rests with the top ten. Specimen: PBMCs. The source of these receptors is a woman aged 40-49 years in good health and CMV-seronegative.

The chain is built from TRBV2 and TRBJ1-6; 7 bases agree with TRBD1. Looked up from germline, CDR1 is SNHLY and CDR2 is FYNNEI. V lost 5 bases, J lost 8 bases, and 12 bases stayed unmatched. The CDR3 extends over 16 amino acids. The DNA for the CDR3 is TGTGCCAGCAGTTTCTCACAGGGGAGCCCTGATTCACCCCTCCACTTT. Translating gives CASSFSQGSPDSPLHF.

V is TRBV28 and J is TRBJ1-5, with D possibly matching TRBD1 (5 bases). CDR3 length: 13 residues. V dropped 1 base and J dropped 7 bases, with 8 bases sitting between them. Per the germline V gene, CDR1 is MDHEN and CDR2 is SYDVKM. For the CDR3, the DNA is TGTGCCAGCAGTTTATCAGGGCTGCAGCCCCAGCATTTT. As protein: CASSLSGLQPQHF.

The chain has TRBV6-5 and TRBJ2-5; TRBD1 is a possible D gene (6 bases). The V gene lost 5 bases and the J gene lost 5 bases, with 15 bases spanning the gap. The length of the CDR3 is 14 residues. Per germline, CDR1 MNHEY and CDR2 SVGAGI. The CDR3 DNA sequence: TGTGCCAGCAGTCTAACAGGGATATGGGAGACCCAGTACTTC. It specifies CASSLTGIWETQYF.

The chain has TRBV6-5 and TRBJ2-5, with 8 bases aligning to TRBD1. The DNA matches TRBJ2-7 better at its end, which makes the J call doubtful. Germline V lookup: CDR1 MNHEY, CDR2 SVGAGI. The CDR3 has 14 residues. The CDR3 loop reads CASSPDRASYEQYF. As DNA, the CDR3 is TGTGCCAGCAGCCCGGACAGGGCGTCCTACGAGCAGTACTTC.

This clone was recorded a few times. The V gene is TRBV5-1, the J gene TRBJ1-1; tentatively, D is TRBD1 (5 bases). Germline CDR1 and CDR2: SGHRS and YFSETQ. There are 15 residues in the CDR3. With 5 bases removed from V and 4 bases from J, the gap between germline ends came to 18 bases. The CDR3 loop is CASSLDNPGGTEAFF. Here the CDR3 DNA reads TGCGCCAGCAGTCTGGACAACCCGGGGGGCACTGAAGCTTTCTTT.

This clone was seen a few times. The chain uses TRBV29-1 and TRBJ1-1; a weak D match, TRBD1 (6 bases). The V end was cut by 7 bases, the J end by 1 base, with 16 bases between. The germline V gene encodes CDR1 SQVTM and CDR2 ANQGSEA. This CDR3 contains 14 residues. The CDR3 DNA is TGCAGCGCAATGCCCCGACAGGCGAACACTGAAGCTTTCTTT. Translating it yields CSAMPRQANTEAFF.

The chain links TRBV6-6 to TRBJ1-1, with D unclear. Germline CDR1 is MNHNY and CDR2 is SVGAGI (reference sequence). This CDR3 has 14 amino acids. Trimming removed 3 bases at V and 1 base at J, with 9 bases between. The CDR3 loop is CASSYARGNTEAFF. The CDR3 nucleotides are TGTGCCAGCAGTTATGCCCGGGGGAACACTGAAGCTTTCTTT.

This clone was picked up one time. V gene TRBV5-1 combines with J gene TRBJ1-3; D is unclear. The CDR3 is 14 amino acids. CDR1 and CDR2 from the germline V gene are SGHRS and YFSETQ. Deletions cut 7 bases from V and 0 bases from J, with 11 bases between. The CDR3 region has the DNA TGCGCCAGCTCCCAGGTCCCCTCTGGAAACACCATATATTTT. Protein sequence: CASSQVPSGNTIYF.

The rearrangement joins TRBV11-2 to TRBJ2-7, with 9 bases matching TRBD1. This CDR3 region has 14 residues. CDR1 and CDR2 (germline): SGHAT, FQNNGV. Germline trimming cut 8 bases from V and 3 bases from J; bases unmatched to any gene: 8. In DNA, the CDR3 is TGTGCCAGCGTGGAGGACAGGGGATTCTACGAGCAGTACTTC. Translation: CASVEDRGFYEQYF.

J is TRBJ2-3 and V is TRBV19, with 8 bases identical to TRBD1. This CDR3 contains 16 residues. Germline CDR1 reads LNHDA; CDR2 reads SQIVND (reference sequence). V lost 4 bases to trimming and J lost 2 bases; unmatched junction nucleotides: 8. The CDR3 loop reads CASSRTTGGHTDTQYF. The CDR3 coding sequence is TGTGCCAGTAGTAGAACTACAGGGGGTCACACAGATACGCAGTATTTT.

The chain recombines TRBV5-1 with TRBJ2-7; D is unresolved. Germline CDR1 is SGHRS and CDR2 is YFSETQ. The V end was cut by 0 bases, the J end by 5 bases, with 12 bases between. This CDR3 region has 14 residues. The CDR3 region is CASSLDHSSNEQYF. The CDR3 bases are TGCGCCAGCAGCTTGGATCACAGTTCCAACGAGCAGTACTTC.

This clone was counted between two and nine times. The chain employs TRBV19 and TRBJ1-1; D not resolved. V lost 4 bases and J lost 0, with 9 bases in between. Looked up from germline, CDR1 is LNHDA and CDR2 is SQIVND (reference sequence). This CDR3 has 14 residues. In DNA form, the CDR3 reads TGTGCCAGTAGTACGGTGCTCCTGAACACTGAAGCTTTCTTT. Its translation: CASSTVLLNTEAFF.

This chain connects TRBV5-5 to TRBJ1-6; D may be TRBD1 (5 bases). The CDR3 loop spans 17 amino acids. Germline values: CDR1 SGHKS, CDR2 YYEKEE (reference sequence). Trimming pared 4 bases from V and 9 bases from J, leaving 23 bases between. The CDR3 loop is CASSLRTPGRGGSPLHF. CDR3 sequence (DNA): TGTGCCAGCAGCCTTCGAACCCCGGGACGGGGGGGTTCACCCCTCCACTTT.

Only one count was recorded for this clone. The V call is TRBV7-2, the J call TRBJ1-6; D is perhaps TRBD1 (5 bases). Germline V lookup: CDR1 SGHTA, CDR2 FQGNSA. V dropped 4 bases and J dropped 9 bases, with 13 bases sitting between them. CDR3 size: 14 residues. The CDR3 protein is CASSSWRRGSPLHF. CDR3 DNA: TGTGCCAGCAGCTCGTGGCGGAGGGGTTCACCCCTCCACTTT.

This chain joins TRBV6-1 and TRBJ1-2, with 8 positions matching TRBD1. J lost 4 bases, V lost 3 bases, and 4 bases had no gene match. Germline values: CDR1 MNHNS, CDR2 SASEGT. The CDR3 totals 14 residues. The CDR3 sequence is CASSDAGTGYGYTF. CDR3 DNA sequence: TGTGCCAGCAGTGACGCCGGGACAGGCTATGGCTACACCTTC.

This clone has just one count. The CDR3 nucleotides read TGTGCCAGCAGTTACTCGACACTTTCACCCCTCCACTTT. It is translated as CASSYSTLSPLHF. The rearrangement joins TRBV6-6 to TRBJ1-6, with D hard to call. The CDR3 extends over 13 amino acids. Germline CDR1 reads MNHNY; CDR2 reads SVGAGI (reference sequence). V was pared by 0 bases and J by 9 bases, with 6 bases between.

The genes are TRBV18 and TRBJ2-5; D unresolved. Looked up from germline, CDR1 is KGHSH and CDR2 is LQKENI. V was pared by 5 bases and J by 7 bases, with 20 bases between. This CDR3 has 15 amino acids. The CDR3 DNA reads as TGTGCCAGCTCAGCTGAACTGGGTGTCGGGTGGACCCAGTACTTC. Translating it yields CASSAELGVGWTQYF.